One and the same sample provided the 25 T cell receptor beta chains below, sequenced in a study of T cells after yellow fever vaccination. Using its own MiXCR run on the 5' RACE reads, TCRdb lists one record per CDR3 protein. The sample has 160,000 or so distinct CDR3 sequences, under 7.5% seen once. The starting material was CD4+ T cells sorted from PBMCs, obtained less than 6 days after the first yellow fever vaccination. The source of these receptors is a man aged 18-30 years who received the YFV17D yellow fever vaccine.

With regard to this clonotype: Just one base apart from a much larger clone, this may be a read error. The J gene is TRBJ1-2, the V gene TRBV27; D possibly corresponds to TRBD1 (6 bases). V dropped 7 bases and J dropped 2 bases, with 11 bases sitting between them. Looked up from germline, CDR1 is MNHEY and CDR2 is SMNVEV (reference sequence). CDR3 size: 13 residues. Here the CDR3 DNA reads TGTGCCAGCACTTGGGGGCGCAACTATGGCTACACCTTC. Its translation: CASTWGRNYGYTF.

The sample holds many counts of this clonotype. The chain employs TRBV30 and TRBJ2-2, with 8 positions matching TRBD2. The CDR3 runs 14 residues. J lost 7 bases, V lost 3 bases, and 7 bases had no gene match. CDR1 is GTSNPN and CDR2 is SVGIG in the germline V gene (reference sequence). In nucleotides, the CDR3 is TGTGCCTGGAGGCGGGAGGCGGCGAGCGGGGAGCTGTTTTTT. Amino acids: CAWRREAASGELFF. Full variable domain (rest looked up from reference TRBV30 and TRBJ2-2): SQTIHQWPATLVQPVGSPLSLECTVEGTSNPNLYWYRQAAGRGLQLLFYSVGIGQISSEVPQNLSASRPQDRQFILSSKKLLLSDSGFYLCAWRREAASGELFFGEGSRLTVL.

There are many counts of this clonotype. The chain joins TRBV6-5 to TRBJ2-7; possibly TRBD1 or TRBD2 for D (6 bases each). Germline V gene lookup returns CDR1 MNHEY and CDR2 SVGAGI. V was pared by 6 bases and J by 0 bases, with 21 bases between. The CDR3 totals 17 residues. CDR3 nucleotides: TGTGCCAGCAGATGGGGGGCTAGTACCGGCCACTCCTACGAGCAGTACGTC. Amino acid sequence: CASRWGASTGHSYEQYV.

Only a few counts were recorded for this clonotype. The chain uses TRBV5-1 and TRBJ2-4, with 14 bases that match TRBD2. J was trimmed by 7 bases and V by 0 bases; bases with no gene match: 0. The CDR3 is made up of 15 amino acids. Germline-derived CDR1 and CDR2 are SGHRS and YFSETQ. This CDR3 is CASSLGLAGGNIQYF. The CDR3, as DNA: TGCGCCAGCAGCTTGGGACTAGCGGGGGGGAACATTCAGTACTTC.

This clonotype was counted at least ten times. V gene TRBV12-3 or TRBV12-4 combines with J gene TRBJ2-7, with D possibly matching TRBD2 (5 bases). This CDR3 contains 13 residues. With 10 bases removed from V and 5 bases from J, the gap between germline ends came to 18 bases. Here the CDR3 reads CAISRTSKNEQYF. In nucleotides, the CDR3 is TGTGCCATCTCAAGGACTTCGAAAAACGAGCAGTACTTC.

This clonotype was counted ten times or more. The CDR3 DNA reads TGCGCCAGCAGCTCGACGTCGGTGCGCAACTCCTACGAGCAGTACTTC. This sequence encodes CASSSTSVRNSYEQYF. The chain recombines TRBV5-1 with TRBJ2-7; D gene uncertain. The CDR3 spans 16 residues. Trimming pared 3 bases from V and 0 bases from J, leaving 16 bases between. Germline assignment: CDR1 SGHRS and CDR2 YFSETQ.

The CDR3 sequence is CASSLPGSYYGYTF. DNA for the CDR3: TGCGCCAGCAGCTTACCGGGTAGTTACTATGGCTACACCTTC. J is TRBJ1-2 and V is TRBV5-1; D is uncertain. Germline CDR1 and CDR2: SGHRS and YFSETQ. Trimming removed 2 bases from V and 3 bases from J, with 11 bases in between. CDR3 size: 14 residues.

The rearrangement joins TRBV5-5 to TRBJ1-3; no definite D call. Trimming removed 2 bases at V and 1 base at J, with 10 bases between. CDR1 is SGHKS, CDR2 YYEKEE, per germline (reference sequence). This CDR3 comprises 15 residues. The CDR3 region has the DNA TGTGCCAGCAGCTTTCAGGCTGGATCTGGAAACACCATATATTTT. Encoded protein: CASSFQAGSGNTIYF.

This clonotype came up a few times. The gene calls are TRBV5-1 and TRBJ2-3, with D possibly being TRBD1 (5 bases). Germline assignment: CDR1 SGHRS and CDR2 YFSETQ. V was clipped by 4 bases and J by 3 bases, with 12 bases between them. The CDR3 extends over 14 amino acids. CDR3 DNA sequence: TGCGCCAGCAGCCGAACCACAGGTACAGATACGCAGTATTTT. It yields the protein CASSRTTGTDTQYF. The whole variable domain, remainder taken from reference TRBV5-1 and TRBJ2-3, is KAGVTQTPRYLIKTRGQQVTLSCSPISGHRSVSWYQQTPGQGLQFLFEYFSETQRNKGNFPGRFSGRQFSNSRSEMNVSTLELGDSALYLCASSRTTGTDTQYFGPGTRLTVL.

This clonotype was seen a handful of times. The DNA for the CDR3 is TGTGCCAGCACCGGACAGGGTGCGGCTGAAGCTTTCTTT. This codes for CASTGQGAAEAFF. The chain has TRBV5-6 and TRBJ1-1; 8 nucleotides match TRBD1. This CDR3 region has 13 residues. The germline CDR1 and CDR2 sequences are SGHDT and YYEEEE. The V and J ends lost 6 bases and 6 bases, in that order; junction bases with no gene match: 7.

This clonotype was picked up a small number of times. The chain joins TRBV3-1 to TRBJ1-5, with D unclear. Germline-derived CDR1 and CDR2 are LGHDT and YNNKEL (reference sequence). The germline V and J ends were trimmed by 0 bases and 7 bases, with 10 bases remaining between them. The CDR3 loop spans 14 amino acids. CDR3 coding DNA: TGTGCCAGCAGCCAAGAGCGGGGTCAACAGCCCCAGCATTTT. Translation gives CASSQERGQQPQHF.

This clonotype was counted ten times or more. This chain connects TRBV3-1 to TRBJ1-6; the D is unclear. This CDR3 has 14 amino acids. In germline, CDR1 is LGHDT, CDR2 YNNKEL (reference sequence). The V gene lost 4 bases and the J gene lost 8 bases, with 12 bases spanning the gap. CDR3 residues: CASSLNRGDSPLHF. In nucleotides, the CDR3 is TGTGCCAGCAGCCTCAACCGTGGGGATTCACCCCTCCACTTT. The whole variable domain, filled in from reference TRBV3-1 and TRBJ1-6, reads DTAVSQTPKYLVTQMGNDKSIKCEQNLGHDTMYWYKQDSKKFLKIMFSYNNKELIINETVPNRFSPKSPDKAHLNLHINSLELGDSAVYFCASSLNRGDSPLHFGNGTRLTVT.

This clonotype was recorded many times. This chain links TRBV7-2 with TRBJ1-1; the match to TRBD1 covers 7 bases. V lost 6 bases to trimming and J lost 3 bases; unmatched junction nucleotides: 7. This CDR3 has 14 residues. The V gene's germline CDR1 is SGHTA and CDR2 FQGNSA. The CDR3 reads CASRVPGQYTEAFF. The CDR3 DNA reads TGTGCCAGCAGGGTTCCGGGACAGTACACTGAAGCTTTCTTT.

Turning to this clonotype: A much larger clone differs from this one at a single base, so this may be a read error. This CDR3 fails to terminate in the conserved phenylalanine or tryptophan, so it likely reflects a read error. This rearrangement joins TRBV11-2 to TRBJ2-5; no firm D call. The germline V gene encodes CDR1 SGHAT and CDR2 FQNNGV. V was clipped by 4 bases and J by 7 bases, with 7 bases between them. This CDR3 has 11 residues. As DNA, the CDR3 is TGTGCCAGCAGCTCTGGGCGGACCCAGTACTTA. The encoded protein is CASSSGRTQYL.

This clonotype was detected many times. The gene calls are TRBV5-1 and TRBJ2-5; 7 bases are a match to TRBD2. V lost 0 bases and J lost 2; bases outside the gene matches: 7. Germline V CDR1 and CDR2: SGHRS, YFSETQ. The CDR3 runs to 16 residues. CDR3 sequence: CASSLEGKRGQETQYF. CDR3 nucleotide sequence: TGCGCCAGCAGCTTGGAGGGAAAGCGGGGACAAGAGACCCAGTACTTC. Using reference TRBV5-1 and TRBJ2-5 for the parts outside the CDR3, the full variable domain is KAGVTQTPRYLIKTRGQQVTLSCSPISGHRSVSWYQQTPGQGLQFLFEYFSETQRNKGNFPGRFSGRQFSNSRSEMNVSTLELGDSALYLCASSLEGKRGQETQYFGPGTRLLVL.

The chain carries TRBV7-3 and TRBJ1-1; a weak D match, TRBD1 (6 bases). The germline V gene has CDR1 SGHTA and CDR2 FQGTGA. The germline V and J ends were trimmed by 5 bases and 6 bases, with 16 bases remaining between them. This CDR3 is 14 amino acids long. As DNA, the CDR3 is TGTGCCAGCAGCCTTAGGTCGGGGGCGGCTGAAGCTTTCTTT. This codes for CASSLRSGAAEAFF.

The sample holds a few counts of this clonotype. The chain employs TRBV28 and TRBJ2-2; no definite D call. Trimming pared 10 bases from V and 7 bases from J, leaving 16 bases between. Looked up from germline, CDR1 is MDHEN and CDR2 is SYDVKM. The CDR3 loop spans 13 amino acids. The CDR3 is CATRWARSGELFF. CDR3 DNA sequence: TGTGCCACCAGGTGGGCCCGGAGCGGGGAGCTGTTTTTT.

A few counts support this clonotype. The chain has TRBV30 and TRBJ2-5; D is unresolved. The V end was cut by 2 bases, the J end by 7 bases, with 8 bases between. CDR1 and CDR2 (germline): GTSNPN, SVGIG (reference sequence). The CDR3 loop spans 11 amino acids. The CDR3 reads CAWSILGTQYF. CDR3 DNA sequence: TGTGCCTGGAGTATTTTAGGGACCCAGTACTTC.

The chain combines TRBV4-2 with TRBJ2-1, with 12 bases identical to TRBD2. Germline V lookup: CDR1 LGHNA, CDR2 YNFKEQ. The CDR3 loop spans 16 amino acids. V dropped 4 bases and J dropped 2; count of bases not matched to a gene: 3. The CDR3 nucleotides are TGTGCCAGCAGCCCACGGACTAGCGGGACCTACAATGAGCAGTTCTTC. It yields the protein CASSPRTSGTYNEQFF.

At least ten counts were recorded for this clonotype. The gene calls are TRBV12-3 or TRBV12-4 and TRBJ1-2, with a tentative D call TRBD1 (6 bases). The CDR3 contains 15 residues. Trimming cost V 7 bases and J 4 bases, with 19 bases left between them. The CDR3 coding sequence is TGTGCCAGCAACGTGGGGGCCAGCTTAGGCTATGGCTACACCTTC. It codes for CASNVGASLGYGYTF.

There are many counts of this clonotype. The chain couples TRBV6-6 to TRBJ1-5; D perhaps matches TRBD1 (6 bases). The V and J ends lost 6 bases and 7 bases respectively, with 13 bases between them. Germline values: CDR1 MNHNY, CDR2 SVGAGI (reference sequence). CDR3 size: 13 residues. CDR3 nucleotide sequence: TGTGCCAGCAGCTCACAGGGCGGCCAGCCCCAGCATTTT. Translation gives CASSSQGGQPQHF.

The V and J genes are TRBV15 and TRBJ1-4; possibly TRBD1 for D (5 bases). The CDR3 length is 14 residues. V lost 11 bases, J lost 1 base, and 14 bases lay in between. Germline CDR1 reads LNHNV; CDR2 reads YYDKDF (reference sequence). The CDR3 nucleotides read TGTGCCGCCCGGGGGATGGAAACTAATGAAAAACTGTTTTTT. Its translation is CAARGMETNEKLFF.

This clonotype was seen repeatedly, ten times or more. The chain uses TRBV3-1 and TRBJ1-1; no reliable D call. Trimming took 4 bases from V and 4 from J, leaving 7 bases between them. Germline-derived CDR1 and CDR2 are LGHDT and YNNKEL (reference sequence). The CDR3 consists of 12 residues. The DNA of the CDR3 is TGTGCCAGCAGCCTTGCGGGCACTGAAGCTTTCTTT. Protein sequence: CASSLAGTEAFF.

This clonotype turned up a few times. The chain carries TRBV2 and TRBJ2-5; tentatively, D is TRBD2 (6 bases). The CDR3 consists of 12 residues. From germline, CDR1 is SNHLY and CDR2 FYNNEI. With 6 bases removed from V and 5 bases from J, the gap between germline ends came to 10 bases. The CDR3 region is CASRLAAETQYF. The CDR3 region has the DNA TGTGCCAGCAGACTAGCAGCTGAGACCCAGTACTTC.

The J gene is TRBJ2-1, the V gene TRBV3-1; TRBD2 aligns across 12 bases. The length of the CDR3 is 17 residues. Germline CDR1 and CDR2: LGHDT and YNNKEL (reference sequence). Trimming removed 11 bases from V and 0 bases from J; junction bases left unmatched: 11. CDR3 protein: CACCLRTSGTSYNEQFF. DNA of the CDR3: TGTGCCTGCTGCCTCCGGACTAGCGGGACCTCCTACAATGAGCAGTTCTTC.